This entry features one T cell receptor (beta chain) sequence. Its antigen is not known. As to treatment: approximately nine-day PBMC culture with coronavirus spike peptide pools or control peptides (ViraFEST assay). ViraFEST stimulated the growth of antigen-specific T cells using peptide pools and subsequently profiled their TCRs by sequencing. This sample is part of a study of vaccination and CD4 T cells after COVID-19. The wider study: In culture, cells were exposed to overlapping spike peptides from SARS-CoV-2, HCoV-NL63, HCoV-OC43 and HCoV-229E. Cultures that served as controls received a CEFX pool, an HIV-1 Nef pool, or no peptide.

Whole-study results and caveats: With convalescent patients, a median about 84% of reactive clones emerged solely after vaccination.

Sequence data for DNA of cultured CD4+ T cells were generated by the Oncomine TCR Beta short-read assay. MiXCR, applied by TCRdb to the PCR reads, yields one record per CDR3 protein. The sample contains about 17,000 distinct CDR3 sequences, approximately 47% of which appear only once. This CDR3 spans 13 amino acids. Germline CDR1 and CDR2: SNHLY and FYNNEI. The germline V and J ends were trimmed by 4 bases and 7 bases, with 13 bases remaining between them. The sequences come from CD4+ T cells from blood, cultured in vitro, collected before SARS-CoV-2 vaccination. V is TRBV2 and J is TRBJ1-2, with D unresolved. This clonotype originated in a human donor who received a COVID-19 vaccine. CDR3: CASSVAGIAGYTF. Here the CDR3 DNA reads TGTGCCAGCAGTGTCGCGGGGATAGCTGGCTACACCTTC.